This TCR beta chain was profiled in a study of radiation and T cells in renal cell carcinoma. Study as a whole: Nephrectomy followed 15 Gy stereotactic body radiation by 4 weeks.

Time point here: blood 2 weeks post-SBRT. Treatment here: 15 Gy SBRT to primary tumor, nephrectomy 4 weeks later. The patient's renal cell carcinoma had clear cell pathology. In the case of this clone: Its antigen is still unknown.

The assay was immunoSEQ multiplex PCR, and TCRdb's table has in-frame clones only and misses some. The table shows 70,000 to 100,000 clones, with approximately 86% occurring only once. Notes on the study in general: In blood, top tumor clones expanded by 2 weeks, shrinking by 4. Pretreatment tumor biopsies were lacking, so baseline clonotypes are unknown.

Trimming pared 5 bases from V and 3 bases from J, leaving 20 bases between. Germline loops: CDR1 SGHTS, CDR2 YDEGEE. This CDR3 is built from 17 residues. This clonotype was obtained from a woman aged 45 to 65 with renal cell carcinoma. The source material was blood, sampled from a patient whose treatment included radiotherapy and nephrectomy. The chain joins TRBV5-8 to TRBJ1-4; D remains unclear. The CDR3 DNA sequence: TGTGCCAGCAGTACCCGGGGTTTTGGATGGGCTAATGAAAAACTGTTTTTT. This codes for CASSTRGFGWANEKLFF.